This T cell receptor (beta chain) stems from a study of Ad26.COV2.S vaccination and SARS-CoV-2 variants. Study outcomes and limitations: Vaccine and placebo recipients had comparable breadth of non-spike TCRs.

Treatment: around 19 received Ad26.COV2.S at low or high dose, single or two shots; 5 received placebo; per-sample allocation not given. Collection of samples fell on day 63 after the first vaccine or placebo injection. In Boston, the donor was an adult between 18-55 years of age. Repertoires were generated with immunoSEQ multiplex PCR, while TCRdb's copy carries only in-frame clones and drops some. The table lists some 500,000 clones, roughly nine tenths of them singletons. Concerning this clone: What it binds is not known.

The sequenced sample was peripheral blood, obtained in a trial of Ad26.COV2.S vaccine versus placebo. The receptor was derived from a person between 18 and 65 years old who received the Ad26.COV2.S COVID-19 vaccine or a placebo.

The DNA for the CDR3 is TGTGCCAGCAGTGAACTAGCGGGGTACCAAGAGACCCAGTACTTC. This sequence encodes CASSELAGYQETQYF. The chain employs TRBV2 and TRBJ2-5; 9 bases align to TRBD2. Germline values: CDR1 SNHLY, CDR2 FYNNEI. The junction had 1 base not matched to a gene; V was cut back by 2 bases and J by 0 bases. The CDR3 contains 15 residues. Full variable domain (missing parts from reference TRBV2 and TRBJ2-5): EPEVTQTPSHQVTQMGQEVILRCVPISNHLYFYWYRQILGQKVEFLVSFYNNEISEKSEIFDDQFSVERPDGSNFTLKIRSTKLEDSAMYFCASSELAGYQETQYFGPGTRLLVL.